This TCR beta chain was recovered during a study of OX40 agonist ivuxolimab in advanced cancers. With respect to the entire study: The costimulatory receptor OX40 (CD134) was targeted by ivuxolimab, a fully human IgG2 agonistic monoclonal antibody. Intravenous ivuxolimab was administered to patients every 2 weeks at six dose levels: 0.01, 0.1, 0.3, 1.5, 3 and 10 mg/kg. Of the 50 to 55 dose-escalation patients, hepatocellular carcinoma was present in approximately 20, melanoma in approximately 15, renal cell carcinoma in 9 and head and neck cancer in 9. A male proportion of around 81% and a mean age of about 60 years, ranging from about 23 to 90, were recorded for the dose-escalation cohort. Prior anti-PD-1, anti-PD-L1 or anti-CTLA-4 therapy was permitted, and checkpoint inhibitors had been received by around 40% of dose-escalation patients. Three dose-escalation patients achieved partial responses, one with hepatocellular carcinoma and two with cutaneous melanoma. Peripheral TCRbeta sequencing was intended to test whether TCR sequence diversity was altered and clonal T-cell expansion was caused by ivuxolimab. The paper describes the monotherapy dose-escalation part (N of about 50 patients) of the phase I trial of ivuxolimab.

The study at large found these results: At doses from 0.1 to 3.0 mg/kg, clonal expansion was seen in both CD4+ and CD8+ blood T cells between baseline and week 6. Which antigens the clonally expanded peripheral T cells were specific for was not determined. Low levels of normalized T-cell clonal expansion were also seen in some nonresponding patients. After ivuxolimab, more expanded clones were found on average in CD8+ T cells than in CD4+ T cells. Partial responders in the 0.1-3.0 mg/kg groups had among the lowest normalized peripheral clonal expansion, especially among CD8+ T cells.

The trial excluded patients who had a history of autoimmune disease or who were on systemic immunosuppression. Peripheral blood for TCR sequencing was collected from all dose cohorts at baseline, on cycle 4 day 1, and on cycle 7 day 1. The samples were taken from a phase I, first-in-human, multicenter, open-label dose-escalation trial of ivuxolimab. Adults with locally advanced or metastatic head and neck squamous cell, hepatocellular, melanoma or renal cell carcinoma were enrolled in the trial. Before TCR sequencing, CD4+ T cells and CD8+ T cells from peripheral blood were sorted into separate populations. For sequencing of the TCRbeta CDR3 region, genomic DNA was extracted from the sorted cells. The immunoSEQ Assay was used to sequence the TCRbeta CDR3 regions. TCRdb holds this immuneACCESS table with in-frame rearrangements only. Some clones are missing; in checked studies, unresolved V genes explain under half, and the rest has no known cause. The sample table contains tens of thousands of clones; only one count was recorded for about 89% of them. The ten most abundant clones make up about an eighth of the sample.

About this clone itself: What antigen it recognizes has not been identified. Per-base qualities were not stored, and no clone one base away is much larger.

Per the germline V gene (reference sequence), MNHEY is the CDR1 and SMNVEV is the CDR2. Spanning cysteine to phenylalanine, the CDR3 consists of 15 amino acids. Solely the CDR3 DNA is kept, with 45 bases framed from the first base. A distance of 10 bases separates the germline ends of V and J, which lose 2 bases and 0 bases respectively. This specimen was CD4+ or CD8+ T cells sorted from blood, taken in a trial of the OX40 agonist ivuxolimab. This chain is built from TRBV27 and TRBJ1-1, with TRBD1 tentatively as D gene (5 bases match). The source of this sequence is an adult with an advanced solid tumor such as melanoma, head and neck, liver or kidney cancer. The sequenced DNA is TGTGCCAGCAGTTTAATGGGGCAGCTGAACACTGAAGCTTTCTTT. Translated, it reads CASSLMGQLNTEAFF.